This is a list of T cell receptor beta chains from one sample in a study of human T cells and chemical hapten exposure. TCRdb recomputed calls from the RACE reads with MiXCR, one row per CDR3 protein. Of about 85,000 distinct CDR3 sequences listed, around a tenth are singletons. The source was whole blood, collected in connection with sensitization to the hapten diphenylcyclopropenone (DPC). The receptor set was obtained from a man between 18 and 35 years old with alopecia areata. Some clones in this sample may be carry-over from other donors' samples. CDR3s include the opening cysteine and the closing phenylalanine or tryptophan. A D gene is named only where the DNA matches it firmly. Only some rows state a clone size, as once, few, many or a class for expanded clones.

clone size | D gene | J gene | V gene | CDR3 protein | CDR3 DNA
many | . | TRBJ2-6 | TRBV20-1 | CSATQDSLGAGANVLTF | TGCAGTGCTACTCAGGACTCCCTCGGGGCTGGGGCCAACGTCCTGACTTTC
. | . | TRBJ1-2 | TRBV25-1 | CASREGFGYGYTF | TGTGCCAGCCGCGAGGGGTTCGGCTATGGCTACACCTTC
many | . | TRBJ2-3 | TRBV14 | CASSSSWTDTQYF | TGTGCCAGCAGTTCTTCATGGACAGATACGCAGTATTTT
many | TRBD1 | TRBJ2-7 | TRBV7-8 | CASSLAGQGYYEQYF | TGTGCCAGCAGCTTGGCCGGACAGGGGTACTACGAGCAGTACTTC
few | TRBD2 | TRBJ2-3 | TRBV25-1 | CASRLAGNTDTQYF | TGTGCCAGCAGACTAGCGGGCAACACAGATACGCAGTATTTT
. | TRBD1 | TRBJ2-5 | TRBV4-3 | CASSRTGKETQYF | TGCGCCAGCAGCCGGACAGGGAAAGAGACCCAGTACTTC
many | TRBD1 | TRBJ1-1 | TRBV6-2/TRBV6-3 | CASRYYRDRVNTEAFF | TGTGCCAGCAGATACTACCGGGACAGGGTGAACACTGAAGCTTTCTTT
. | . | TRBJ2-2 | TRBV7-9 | CASSFSGTLNTGELFF | TGTGCCAGCAGCTTTTCGGGGACTCTAAACACCGGGGAGCTGTTTTTT
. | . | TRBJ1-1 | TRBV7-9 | CASSWGSMNTEAFF | TGTGCCAGCAGCTGGGGCAGCATGAACACTGAAGCTTTCTTT
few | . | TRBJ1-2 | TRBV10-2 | CASSERADLMSNYGYTF | TGCGCCAGCAGTGAGCGAGCAGATCTAATGTCCAACTATGGCTACACCTTC
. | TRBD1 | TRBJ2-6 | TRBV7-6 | CASSSQGVSGANVLTF | TGTGCCAGCAGTAGTCAGGGGGTCTCTGGGGCCAACGTCCTGACTTTC
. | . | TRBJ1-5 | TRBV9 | CASSVHWENQPQHF | TGTGCCAGCAGCGTACATTGGGAGAATCAGCCCCAGCATTTT
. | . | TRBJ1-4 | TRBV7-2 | CASSLVWGPTNEKLFF | TGTGCCAGCAGCTTAGTGTGGGGCCCGACGAATGAAAAACTGTTTTTT
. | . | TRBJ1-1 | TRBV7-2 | CASSLRVAQLDEAFF | TGTGCCAGCAGCTTACGGGTCGCGCAGCTAGATGAAGCTTTCTTT
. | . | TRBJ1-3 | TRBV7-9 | CASSLDAWGRSSGNTIYF | TGTGCCAGCAGCTTAGATGCGTGGGGTAGAAGCTCTGGAAACACCATATATTTT
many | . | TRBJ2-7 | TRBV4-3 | CASSQGLGQGSYEQYF | TGCGCCAGCAGCCAAGGTCTTGGGCAGGGTTCCTACGAGCAGTACTTC
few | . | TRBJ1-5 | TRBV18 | CASSPSSRNQPQHF | TGTGCCAGCTCACCTTCCTCCCGCAATCAGCCCCAGCATTTT
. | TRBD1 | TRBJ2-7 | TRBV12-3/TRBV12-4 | CASSTRDRTGEQYF | TGTGCCAGCAGTACCCGGGACAGGACCGGCGAGCAGTACTTC
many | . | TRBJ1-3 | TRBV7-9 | CASSLSAGNTIYF | TGTGCCAGCAGCTTATCAGCCGGAAACACCATATATTTT
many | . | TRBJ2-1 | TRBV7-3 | CASSHHRLDNEQFF | TGTGCCAGCAGCCATCACCGCCTTGACAATGAGCAGTTCTTC
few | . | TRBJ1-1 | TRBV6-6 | CASSYSYRNTEAFF | TGTGCCAGCAGTTACTCGTACAGGAACACTGAAGCTTTCTTT
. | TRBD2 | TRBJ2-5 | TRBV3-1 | CASSQYRLAGEETQYF | TGTGCCAGCAGCCAATACCGCCTAGCGGGGGAAGAGACCCAGTACTTC
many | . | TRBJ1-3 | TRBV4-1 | CASSQVRASPAGNTIYF | TGCGCCAGCAGCCAAGTCAGGGCATCCCCGGCTGGAAACACCATATATTTT
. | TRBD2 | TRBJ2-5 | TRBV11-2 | CASSSSGGTETQYF | TGTGCCAGCAGCTCTAGCGGGGGAACAGAGACCCAGTACTTC
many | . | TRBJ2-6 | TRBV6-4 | CASLLGQTFSGANVLTF | TGTGCCAGCCTCCTCGGACAGACCTTCTCTGGGGCCAACGTCCTGACTTTC
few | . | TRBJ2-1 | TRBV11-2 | CASSFGQDHYNEQFF | TGTGCCAGCAGCTTTGGCCAGGACCATTACAATGAGCAGTTCTTC
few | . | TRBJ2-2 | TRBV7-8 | CASSLAGYNTGELFF | TGTGCCAGCAGCTTAGCGGGGTACAACACCGGGGAGCTGTTTTTT
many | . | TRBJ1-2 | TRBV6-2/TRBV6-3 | CASSPRQILYGYTF | TGTGCCAGCAGTCCGAGACAGATTCTCTATGGCTACACCTTC
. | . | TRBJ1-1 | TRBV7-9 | CASSLEQGEAFF | TGTGCCAGCAGCTTAGAGCAGGGAGAAGCTTTCTTT
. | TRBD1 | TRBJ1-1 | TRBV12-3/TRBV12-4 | CASSLVRTGTEAFF | TGTGCCAGCAGTTTAGTGAGGACAGGTACTGAAGCTTTCTTT
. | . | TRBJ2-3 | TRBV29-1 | CSVGIIGSTDTQYF | TGCAGCGTTGGCATCATCGGGAGCACAGATACGCAGTATTTT
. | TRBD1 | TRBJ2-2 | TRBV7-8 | CASSLNRGTTGELFF | TGTGCCAGCAGCTTGAACAGGGGGACGACCGGGGAGCTGTTTTTT
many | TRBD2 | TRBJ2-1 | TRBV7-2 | CASSKAGGLSYNEQFF | TGTGCCAGCAGCAAAGCGGGGGGGTTGTCCTACAATGAGCAGTTCTTC
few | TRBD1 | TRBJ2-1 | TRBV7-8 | CASSFWTGGLNEQFF | TGTGCCAGCAGCTTCTGGACAGGGGGCTTGAATGAGCAGTTCTTC
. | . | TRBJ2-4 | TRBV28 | CASSSPFRIQYF | TGTGCCAGCAGTTCCCCTTTTCGCATTCAGTACTTC
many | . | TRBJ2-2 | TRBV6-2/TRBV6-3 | CASSYSQGRTGELFF | TGTGCCAGCAGTTACTCGCAGGGGCGGACCGGGGAGCTGTTTTTT
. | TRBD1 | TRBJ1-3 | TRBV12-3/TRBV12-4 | CASSTRQGVGGNTIYF | TGTGCCAGCAGTACCCGACAGGGGGTTGGTGGAAACACCATATATTTT
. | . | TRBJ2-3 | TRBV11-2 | CASSINPGDTQYF | TGTGCCAGCAGCATAAACCCGGGAGATACGCAGTATTTT
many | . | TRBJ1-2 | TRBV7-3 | CASSSSGESNYGYTF | TGTGCCAGCAGCTCCAGCGGGGAAAGCAACTATGGCTACACCTTC
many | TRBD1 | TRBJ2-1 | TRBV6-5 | CASSSNPGQGHDEQFF | TGTGCCAGCAGTAGCAACCCGGGACAGGGTCACGATGAGCAGTTCTTC
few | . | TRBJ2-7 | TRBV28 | CASSLPTATYEQYF | TGTGCCAGCAGTTTGCCGACAGCTACCTACGAGCAGTACTTC
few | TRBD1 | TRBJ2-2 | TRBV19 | CASIPGQGRTGELFF | TGTGCCAGTATCCCCGGACAGGGTAGGACCGGGGAGCTGTTTTTT
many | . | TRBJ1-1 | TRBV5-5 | CASSLGPGRNTEAFF | TGTGCCAGCAGCTTGGGTCCGGGGAGGAACACTGAAGCTTTCTTT
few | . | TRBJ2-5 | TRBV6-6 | CASSAGLSRFSREETQYF | TGTGCCAGCAGTGCCGGGCTTTCGCGCTTTAGCAGGGAAGAGACCCAGTACTTC
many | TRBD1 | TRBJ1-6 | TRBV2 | CASSPLQGAYSPLHF | TGTGCCAGCAGTCCACTACAGGGGGCCTATTCACCCCTCCACTTT
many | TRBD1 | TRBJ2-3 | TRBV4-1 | CASSQGWDRGVDTQYF | TGCGCCAGCAGCCAGGGCTGGGACAGGGGGGTAGATACGCAGTATTTT
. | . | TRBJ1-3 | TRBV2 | CASSRDSGNTIYF | TGTGCCAGCAGTAGGGACTCTGGAAACACCATATATTTT
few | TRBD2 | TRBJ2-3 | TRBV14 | CASSQVLAGRDTDTQYF | TGTGCCAGCAGCCAAGTCCTAGCGGGGAGAGACACAGATACGCAGTATTTT
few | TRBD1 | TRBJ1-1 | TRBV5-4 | CASSLADRVLEAFF | TGTGCCAGCAGCTTGGCGGACAGGGTACTTGAAGCTTTCTTT